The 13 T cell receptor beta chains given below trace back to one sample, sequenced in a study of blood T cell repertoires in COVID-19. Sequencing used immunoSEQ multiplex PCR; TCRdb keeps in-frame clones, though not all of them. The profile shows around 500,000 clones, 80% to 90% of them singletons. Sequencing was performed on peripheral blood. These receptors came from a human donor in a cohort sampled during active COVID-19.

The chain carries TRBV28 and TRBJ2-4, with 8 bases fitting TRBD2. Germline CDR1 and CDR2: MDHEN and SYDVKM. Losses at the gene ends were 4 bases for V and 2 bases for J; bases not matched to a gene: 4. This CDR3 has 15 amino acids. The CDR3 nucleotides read TGTGCCAGCAGTTCTCCGGGGGGGCCCAAAAACATTCAGTACTTC. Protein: CASSSPGGPKNIQYF.

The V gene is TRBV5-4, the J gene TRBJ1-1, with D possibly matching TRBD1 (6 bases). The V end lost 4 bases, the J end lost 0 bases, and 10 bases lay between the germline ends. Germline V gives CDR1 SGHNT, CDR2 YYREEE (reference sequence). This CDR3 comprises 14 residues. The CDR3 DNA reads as TGTGCCAGCAGCGTTAACAGGGTGAACACTGAAGCTTTCTTT. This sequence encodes CASSVNRVNTEAFF.

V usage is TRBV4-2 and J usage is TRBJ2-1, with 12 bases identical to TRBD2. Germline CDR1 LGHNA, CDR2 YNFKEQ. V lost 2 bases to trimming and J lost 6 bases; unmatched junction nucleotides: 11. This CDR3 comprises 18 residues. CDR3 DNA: TGTGCCAGCAGCCAACTGCTAGCGGGAGGGCCGGGGATCAATGAGCAGTTCTTC. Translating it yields CASSQLLAGGPGINEQFF.

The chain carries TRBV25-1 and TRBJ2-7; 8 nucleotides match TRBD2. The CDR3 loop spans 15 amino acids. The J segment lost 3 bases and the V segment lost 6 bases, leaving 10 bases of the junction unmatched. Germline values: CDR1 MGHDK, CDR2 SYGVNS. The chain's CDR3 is CASSLISSGLYEQYF. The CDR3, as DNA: TGTGCCAGCAGCTTAATTTCTAGCGGGCTCTACGAGCAGTACTTC.

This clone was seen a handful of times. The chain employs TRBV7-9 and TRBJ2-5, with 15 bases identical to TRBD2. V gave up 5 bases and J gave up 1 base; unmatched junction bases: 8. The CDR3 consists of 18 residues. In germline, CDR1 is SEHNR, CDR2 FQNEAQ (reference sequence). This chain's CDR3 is CASSPRTSGRASQETQYF. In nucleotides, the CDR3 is TGTGCCAGCAGCCCGCGGACTAGCGGGAGGGCTAGCCAAGAGACCCAGTACTTC.

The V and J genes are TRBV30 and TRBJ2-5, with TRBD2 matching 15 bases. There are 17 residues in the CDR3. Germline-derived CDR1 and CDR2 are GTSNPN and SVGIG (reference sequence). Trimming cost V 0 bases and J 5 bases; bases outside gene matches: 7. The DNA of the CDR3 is TGTGCCTGGAGTGTATGGGGACTAGCGGGGGGCCAGGAGACCCAGTACTTC. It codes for CAWSVWGLAGGQETQYF.

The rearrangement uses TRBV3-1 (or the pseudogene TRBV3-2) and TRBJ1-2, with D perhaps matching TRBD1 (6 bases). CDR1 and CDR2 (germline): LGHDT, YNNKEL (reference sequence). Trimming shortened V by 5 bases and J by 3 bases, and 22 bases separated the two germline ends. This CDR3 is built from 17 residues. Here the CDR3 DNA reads TGTGCCAGCAGCTCCCATTTAGGGCAGGGGTTTCACTATGGCTACACCTTC. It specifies CASSSHLGQGFHYGYTF.

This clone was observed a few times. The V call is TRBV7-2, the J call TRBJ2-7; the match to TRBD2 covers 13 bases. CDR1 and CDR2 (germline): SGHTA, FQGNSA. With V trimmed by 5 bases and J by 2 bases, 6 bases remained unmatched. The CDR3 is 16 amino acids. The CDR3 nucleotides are TGTGCCAGCAGCCCTTGGACTAGCGGGAGCCCCTACGAGCAGTACTTC. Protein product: CASSPWTSGSPYEQYF.

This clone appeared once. CDR3 nucleotides: TGTGCCGTCCCAGGCGGGTCTGGAAACACCATATATTTT. This sequence encodes CAVPGGSGNTIYF. V and J are TRBV30 and TRBJ1-3, with unresolved D. The CDR3 totals 13 residues. The germline CDR1 and CDR2 sequences are GTSNPN and SVGIG (reference sequence). V shed 8 bases and J shed 1 base, with 12 bases lying between them. Drawing the rest from reference TRBV30 and TRBJ1-3, the complete variable domain is SQTIHQWPATLVQPVGSPLSLECTVEGTSNPNLYWYRQAAGRGLQLLFYSVGIGQISSEVPQNLSASRPQDRQFILSSKKLLLSDSGFYLCAVPGGSGNTIYFGEGSWLTVV.

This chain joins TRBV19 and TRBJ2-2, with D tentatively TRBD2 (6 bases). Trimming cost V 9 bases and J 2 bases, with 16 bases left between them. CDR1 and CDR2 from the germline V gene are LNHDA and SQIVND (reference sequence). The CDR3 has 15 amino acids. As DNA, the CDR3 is TGTGCCAGCCGTAGCGGAATAACAAACACCGGGGAGCTGTTTTTT. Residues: CASRSGITNTGELFF.

The CDR3 protein is CASSKRPTGQFF. CDR3 bases: TGTGCCAGCAGCAAACGCCCTACGGGGCAGTTCTTC. The rearrangement uses TRBV21-1 and TRBJ2-1; the table's D call TRBD2 went unverified against the DNA. TRBV21-1 is given as a pseudogene. The CDR3 covers 12 residues.

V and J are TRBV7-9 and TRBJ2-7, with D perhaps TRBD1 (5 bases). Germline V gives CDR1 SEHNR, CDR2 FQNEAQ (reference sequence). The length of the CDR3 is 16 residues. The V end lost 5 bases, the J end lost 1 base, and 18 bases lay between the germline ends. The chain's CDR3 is CASSPGGHTASYEQYF. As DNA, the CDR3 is TGTGCCAGCAGCCCCGGTGGACACACCGCTTCCTACGAGCAGTACTTC. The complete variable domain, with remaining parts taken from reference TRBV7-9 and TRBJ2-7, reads DTGVSQNPRHKITKRGQNVTFRCDPISEHNRLYWYRQTLGQGPEFLTYFQNEAQLEKSRLLSDRFSAERPKGSFSTLEIQRTEQGDSAMYLCASSPGGHTASYEQYFGPGTRLTVT.

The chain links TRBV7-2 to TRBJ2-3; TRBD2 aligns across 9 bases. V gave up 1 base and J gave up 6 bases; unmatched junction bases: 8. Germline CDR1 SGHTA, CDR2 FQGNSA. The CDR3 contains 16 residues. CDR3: CASSLGASGAGDTQYF. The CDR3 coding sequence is TGTGCCAGCAGCTTAGGGGCTAGCGGGGCGGGGGATACGCAGTATTTT.